Each of the 18 T cell receptor beta chains below was sequenced from the same sample in a study of T cell responses to AZD1222 COVID-19 vaccine. Profiling relied on immunoSEQ multiplex PCR, and the TCRdb table lists in-frame clones only, not all of them. The sample lists some 120,000 clones; 70% to 90% were seen once. The sequencing used peripheral blood, collected on day 0 of AZD1222 vaccination. Every receptor here comes from an adult in good health.

V is TRBV2 and J is TRBJ1-1, with a weak D call TRBD1 (5 bases). The CDR3 has 13 amino acids. Germline loops: CDR1 SNHLY, CDR2 FYNNEI. V was trimmed by 7 bases and J by 4 bases, leaving 13 bases between them. DNA for the CDR3: TGTGCCAGCACTCGAGGGGTGGGCACTGAAGCTTTCTTT. Its protein product is CASTRGVGTEAFF.

The chain carries TRBV3-1 (or the pseudogene TRBV3-2) and TRBJ2-3; 7 bases map to TRBD2. V shed 9 bases, J shed 3 bases, and the junction held 12 bases outside the gene matches. Germline V gene lookup returns CDR1 LGHDT and CDR2 YNNKEL (reference sequence). CDR3 length: 15 amino acids. The CDR3 DNA is TGTGCCAGTGCGGTGGCGGGAGTCAGGACAGATACGCAGTATTTT. Translating it yields CASAVAGVRTDTQYF.

V usage is TRBV3-1 (or the pseudogene TRBV3-2) and J usage is TRBJ2-3, with D hard to call. The CDR3 runs 17 residues. CDR1 is LGHDT, CDR2 YNNKEL, per germline (reference sequence). V lost 1 base and J lost 2, with 16 bases in between. The CDR3 sequence: CASSQVRGAYPTDTQYF. For the CDR3, the DNA is TGTGCCAGCAGCCAAGTCCGCGGTGCCTATCCCACAGATACGCAGTATTTT.

V gene TRBV2 combines with J gene TRBJ2-3; weak D call: TRBD2 (7 bases). The germline V gene encodes CDR1 SNHLY and CDR2 FYNNEI. CDR3 length equals 14 residues. Trimming pared 6 bases from V and 4 bases from J, leaving 14 bases between. CDR3 protein: CASSWGGGADTQYF. CDR3 nucleotide sequence: TGTGCCAGCAGCTGGGGGGGCGGCGCAGATACGCAGTATTTT.

The sample holds a few counts of this clone. This chain connects TRBV30 to TRBJ1-2; D is ambiguous. Germline CDR1 GTSNPN, CDR2 SVGIG (reference sequence). V was cut by 0 bases and J by 8 bases, with 13 bases left in between. The CDR3 is made up of 13 amino acids. CDR3 bases: TGTGCCTGGAGTGTACTGATTCCGAGGGGCTACACCTTC. Protein product: CAWSVLIPRGYTF.

V usage is TRBV30 and J usage is TRBJ1-5; TRBD1 matches at 7 bases. Germline V lookup: CDR1 GTSNPN, CDR2 SVGIG (reference sequence). V dropped 7 bases and J dropped 2; count of bases not matched to a gene: 2. The CDR3 contains 12 residues. CDR3 in DNA: TGTGCCTCAGGGGGAGGCAATCAGCCCCAGCATTTT. Protein sequence: CASGGGNQPQHF. Combining the CDR3 with reference TRBV30 and TRBJ1-5 gives the whole variable domain SQTIHQWPATLVQPVGSPLSLECTVEGTSNPNLYWYRQAAGRGLQLLFYSVGIGQISSEVPQNLSASRPQDRQFILSSKKLLLSDSGFYLCASGGGNQPQHFGDGTRLSIL.

The CDR3 sequence: CASSFAGDYEQYF. The CDR3 DNA follows: TGCGCCAGCAGCTTCGCAGGAGACTACGAGCAGTACTTC. The rearrangement uses TRBV5-1 and TRBJ2-7; D gene uncertain. CDR3 size: 13 residues. Germline assignment: CDR1 SGHRS and CDR2 YFSETQ. The V and J ends lost 2 bases and 3 bases respectively, with 9 bases between them.

The rearrangement uses TRBV6-5 and TRBJ1-2; 7 bases align to TRBD1. Trimming took 7 bases from V and 4 from J; bases not matched to a gene: 9. The CDR3 is 14 residues long. CDR1 and CDR2 from the germline V gene are MNHEY and SVGAGI. CDR3 loop: CASTPGQKGYGYTF. CDR3 DNA sequence: TGTGCCAGCACCCCGGGACAGAAGGGCTATGGCTACACCTTC.

The V and J genes are TRBV6-5 and TRBJ2-3; 9 nucleotides agree with TRBD1. Unmatched junction bases numbered 3, after V lost 9 bases and J lost 2 bases. CDR1 and CDR2 (germline): MNHEY, SVGAGI. The CDR3 has 13 amino acids. CDR3 DNA sequence: TGTGCCAGGAGGGACAGGGACACAGATACGCAGTATTTT. It encodes CARRDRDTDTQYF.

This clone turned up a few times. The genes are TRBV28 and TRBJ2-7; D unclear. CDR1 and CDR2 from the germline V gene are MDHEN and SYDVKM. This CDR3 region has 13 residues. Trimming cost V 10 bases and J 6 bases, with 19 bases left between them. As DNA, the CDR3 is TGTGCCACTCGTGGGGTCCTCCCGGTCGAGCAGTACTTC. Amino acids: CATRGVLPVEQYF.

The chain has TRBV5-6 and TRBJ2-7; either TRBD1 or TRBD2 may fit D (5 bases each). The CDR3 is made up of 13 amino acids. Per germline, CDR1 SGHDT and CDR2 YYEEEE. Trimming left V 7 bases short and J 0 bases short, with 11 bases between. In DNA form, the CDR3 reads TGTGCCAGCGATGGGGGAGTCTCCTACGAGCAGTACTTC. This sequence encodes CASDGGVSYEQYF.

V is TRBV7-2 and J is TRBJ1-2, with D possibly being TRBD1 (6 bases). V gave up 5 bases and J gave up 2 bases, with 12 bases separating them. Germline V gives CDR1 SGHTA, CDR2 FQGNSA. CDR3 length: 14 residues. The chain's CDR3 is CASSQQGLNYGYTF. CDR3 DNA: TGTGCCAGCAGCCAACAGGGATTGAACTATGGCTACACCTTC.

The chain uses TRBV11-2 and TRBJ2-5; D call uncertain. The V end was cut by 5 bases, the J end by 2 bases, with 18 bases between. This CDR3 is 16 amino acids long. CDR1 is SGHAT and CDR2 is FQNNGV in the germline V gene. CDR3 bases: TGTGCCAGCAGCCCGACGACTCCTTTGGTTCAAGAGACCCAGTACTTC. It encodes CASSPTTPLVQETQYF.

The chain couples TRBV15 to TRBJ1-2, with D hard to call. The CDR3 covers 16 residues. Germline V gives CDR1 LNHNV, CDR2 YYDKDF (reference sequence). With 4 bases removed from V and 5 bases from J, the gap between germline ends came to 20 bases. This CDR3 reads CATSNSLRFSIYGYTF. Written as DNA, the CDR3 is TGTGCCACCAGCAATTCCCTCCGATTTAGTATATATGGCTACACCTTC.

This clone appeared once. The gene calls are TRBV5-1 and TRBJ1-2; unclear D gene. In germline, CDR1 is SGHRS, CDR2 YFSETQ. The CDR3 loop spans 13 amino acids. V was trimmed by 0 bases and J by 5 bases, leaving 8 bases between them. The CDR3 is CASSLGSGYGYTF. CDR3 DNA sequence: TGCGCCAGCAGCTTGGGGTCGGGGTATGGCTACACCTTC.

The J gene is TRBJ1-2, the V gene TRBV27, with a weak D call TRBD1 (6 bases). Germline CDR1 and CDR2: MNHEY and SMNVEV (reference sequence). The V gene lost 5 bases and the J gene lost 7 bases, with 11 bases spanning the gap. There are 12 residues in the CDR3. CDR3 DNA: TGTGCCAGCAGTCTGACAGGTGCTGGCTACACCTTC. It specifies CASSLTGAGYTF.

This sequence joins TRBV6-5 and TRBJ1-5; D call uncertain. V lost 6 bases, J lost 1 base, and 7 bases lay in between. This CDR3 is built from 13 residues. Germline CDR1 reads MNHEY; CDR2 reads SVGAGI. CDR3 sequence: CASREQSNQPQHF. Here the CDR3 DNA reads TGTGCCAGCAGGGAGCAGAGCAATCAGCCCCAGCATTTT.

This chain links TRBV28 with TRBJ2-4; unclear D gene. Germline loops: CDR1 MDHEN, CDR2 SYDVKM. CDR3 length equals 12 residues. V lost 6 bases to trimming and J lost 6 bases, with 9 bases between them. CDR3 nucleotide sequence: TGTGCCAGCAGCGATACTGCAAACATTCAGTACTTC. Amino acids: CASSDTANIQYF.